This TCR beta chain derives from a study of CD8 T cells in Susac syndrome. Whole-study findings and limits: The study conceded that relatively few individuals underwent its TCR sequencing and HLA analysis. None of the CD4+ T cell repertoires in Susac syndrome showed clonal expansion.

The RNA input was about 0.45 to 1 ug, and it was reverse transcribed with random hexamers. immunoSEQ multiplex PCR amplified TCR beta CDR3 across 54 Vbeta, 13 Jbeta. Each CDR3 protein gets one entry after TCRdb re-called the immunoSEQ multiplex PCR reads with MiXCR. This table has roughly 190,000 distinct CDR3 sequences, around 90% appearing once. For this clonotype: Its target is unknown.

V was clipped by 0 bases and J by 8 bases, with 11 bases between them. Germline-derived CDR1 and CDR2 are MNHEY and SVGAGI. The CDR3 totals 14 residues. High-throughput TCR beta sequencing covered peripheral CD8+ and CD4+ T cells. The source of this sequence is a human donor with Susac syndrome. The chain links TRBV6-5 to TRBJ2-1; D is unclear. The sequenced material came from CD4+ T cells from PBMCs. DNA of the CDR3: TGTGCCAGCAGTTACTCATTAGGTACGGATGAGCAGTTCTTC. Encoded protein: CASSYSLGTDEQFF.